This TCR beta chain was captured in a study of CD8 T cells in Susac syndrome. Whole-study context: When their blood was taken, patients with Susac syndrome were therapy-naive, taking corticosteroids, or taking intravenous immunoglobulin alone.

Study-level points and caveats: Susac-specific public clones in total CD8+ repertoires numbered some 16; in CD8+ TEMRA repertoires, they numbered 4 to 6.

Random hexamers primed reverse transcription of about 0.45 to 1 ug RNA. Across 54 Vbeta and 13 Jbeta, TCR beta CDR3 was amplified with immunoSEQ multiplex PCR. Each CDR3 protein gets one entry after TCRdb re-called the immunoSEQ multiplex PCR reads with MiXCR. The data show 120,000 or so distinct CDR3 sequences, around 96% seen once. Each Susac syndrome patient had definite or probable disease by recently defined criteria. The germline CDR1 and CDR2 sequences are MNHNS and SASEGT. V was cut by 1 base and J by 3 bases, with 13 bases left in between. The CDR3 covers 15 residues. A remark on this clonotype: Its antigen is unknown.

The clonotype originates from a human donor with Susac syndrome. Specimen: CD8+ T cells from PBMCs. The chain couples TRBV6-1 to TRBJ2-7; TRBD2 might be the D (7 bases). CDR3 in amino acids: CASSEGGGGLYEQYF. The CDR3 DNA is TGTGCCAGCAGTGAAGGAGGGGGGGGGCTCTACGAGCAGTACTTC.